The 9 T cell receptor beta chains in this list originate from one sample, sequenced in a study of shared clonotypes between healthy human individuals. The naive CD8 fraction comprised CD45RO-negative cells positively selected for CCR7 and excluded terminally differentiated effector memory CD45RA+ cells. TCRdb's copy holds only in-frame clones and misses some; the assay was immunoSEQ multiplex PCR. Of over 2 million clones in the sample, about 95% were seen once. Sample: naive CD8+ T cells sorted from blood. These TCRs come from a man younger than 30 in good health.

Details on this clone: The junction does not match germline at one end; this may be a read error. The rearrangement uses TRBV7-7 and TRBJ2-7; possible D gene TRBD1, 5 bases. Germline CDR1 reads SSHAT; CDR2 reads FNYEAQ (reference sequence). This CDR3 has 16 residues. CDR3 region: CASSLWGRQCTYEQYF. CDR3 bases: TGTGCTAGCAGCTTATGGGGTCGACAGTGCACCTACGAGCAGTACTTC.

CDR3 amino acids: CASSVGTGTYQPQHF. CDR3 bases: TGTGCCAGCAGCGTTGGGACAGGGACATATCAGCCCCAGCATTTT. This chain uses TRBV9 with TRBJ1-5, with TRBD1 identical over 9 bases. Germline CDR1 SGDLS, CDR2 YYNGEE. The CDR3 is 15 amino acids. J gave up 5 bases and V 2 bases, and 5 bases lay outside the gene matches.

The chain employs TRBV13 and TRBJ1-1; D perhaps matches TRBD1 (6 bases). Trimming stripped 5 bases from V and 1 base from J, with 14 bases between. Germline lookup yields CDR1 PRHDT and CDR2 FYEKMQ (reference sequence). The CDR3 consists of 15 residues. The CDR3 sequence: CASSRLGGANTEAFF. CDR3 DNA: TGTGCCAGCAGCCGATTGGGGGGCGCGAACACTGAAGCTTTCTTT.

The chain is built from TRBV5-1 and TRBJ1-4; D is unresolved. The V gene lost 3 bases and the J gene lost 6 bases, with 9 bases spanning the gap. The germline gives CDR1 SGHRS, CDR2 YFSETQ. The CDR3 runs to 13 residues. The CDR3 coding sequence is TGCGCCAGCAGCTGGGCGCCGGATGAAAAACTGTTTTTT. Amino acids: CASSWAPDEKLFF. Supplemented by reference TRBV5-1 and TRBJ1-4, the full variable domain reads KAGVTQTPRYLIKTRGQQVTLSCSPISGHRSVSWYQQTPGQGLQFLFEYFSETQRNKGNFPGRFSGRQFSNSRSEMNVSTLELGDSALYLCASSWAPDEKLFFGSGTQLSVL.

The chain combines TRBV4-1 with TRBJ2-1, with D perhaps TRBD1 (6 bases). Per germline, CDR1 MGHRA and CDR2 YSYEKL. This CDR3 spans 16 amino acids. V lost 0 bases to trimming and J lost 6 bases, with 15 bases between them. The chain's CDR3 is CASSQDLGTRGNEQFF. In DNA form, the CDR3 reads TGCGCCAGCAGCCAAGATCTAGGGACACGCGGCAATGAGCAGTTCTTC.

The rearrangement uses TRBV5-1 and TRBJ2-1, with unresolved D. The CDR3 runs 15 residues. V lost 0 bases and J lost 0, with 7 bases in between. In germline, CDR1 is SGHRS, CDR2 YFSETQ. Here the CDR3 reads CASSLAVNSYNEQFF. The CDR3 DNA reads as TGCGCCAGCAGCTTGGCGGTAAACTCCTACAATGAGCAGTTCTTC.

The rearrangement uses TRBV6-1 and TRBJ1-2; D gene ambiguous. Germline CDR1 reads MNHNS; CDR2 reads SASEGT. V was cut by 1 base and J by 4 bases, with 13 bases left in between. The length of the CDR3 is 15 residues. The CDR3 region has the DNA TGTGCCAGCAGTGAAGAGGATGCCGGATTCTATGGCTACACCTTC. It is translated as CASSEEDAGFYGYTF.

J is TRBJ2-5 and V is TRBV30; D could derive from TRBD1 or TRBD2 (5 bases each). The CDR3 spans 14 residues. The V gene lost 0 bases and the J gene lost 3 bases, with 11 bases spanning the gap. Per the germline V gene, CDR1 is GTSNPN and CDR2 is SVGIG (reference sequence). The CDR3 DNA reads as TGTGCCTGGAGTGTAACCGGGGCAGAAGAGACCCAGTACTTC. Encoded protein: CAWSVTGAEETQYF.

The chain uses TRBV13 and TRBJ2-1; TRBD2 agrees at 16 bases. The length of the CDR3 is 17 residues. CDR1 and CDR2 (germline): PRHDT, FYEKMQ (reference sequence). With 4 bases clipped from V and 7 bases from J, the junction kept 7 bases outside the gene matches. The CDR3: CASSSGLAGGPGNEQFF. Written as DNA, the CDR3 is TGTGCCAGCAGCTCGGGACTAGCGGGAGGGCCGGGGAATGAGCAGTTCTTC.